This T cell receptor (beta chain) is drawn from a study of post-analysis software for immune sequencing data. Study details: Several disease courses (relapsing-remitting, secondary progressive and progressive-relapsing) of multiple sclerosis were included. Study results and caveats: Samples prepared in the same batch strongly co-clustered by F measure. TRBV5-6, TRBV5-1 and TRBV20-1 were among 4 or 5 TRBV segments more frequent in patients than controls. In multiple sclerosis, normalized Chao1 diversity was significantly below that of controls.

Prepared libraries of TCR beta cDNA carried unique molecular identifiers. From around 0.96 to 9.9 million T cells, 500,000 or so cDNA molecules were obtained. From the PCR reads, TCRdb called clonotypes with MiXCR, one entry per CDR3 protein. The data show some 690,000 distinct CDR3 sequences, about 27% seen once. The V end lost 1 base, the J end lost 10 bases, and 14 bases lay between the germline ends. This CDR3 has 13 amino acids. Germline CDR1 is SGHRS and CDR2 is YFSETQ. Remarks on this clonotype: What it binds is not known.

The chain uses TRBV5-1 and TRBJ1-2, with D unclear. The sample was blood. The sequence was collected from a girl aged 10-17 years with multiple sclerosis. In DNA form, the CDR3 reads TGCGCCAGCAGCTTGTCGCCAGTACACGCCTACACCTTC. Protein sequence: CASSLSPVHAYTF.